The entry below describes one T cell receptor beta chain. What it recognizes is unknown. The CDR3 has 14 amino acids. V dropped 7 bases and J dropped 4; count of bases not matched to a gene: 4. CDR1 is MNHEY and CDR2 is SVGAGI in the germline V gene. The data are from a study of vaccination effects on CD4 cells after COVID-19. Assay used: immunoSEQ multiplex PCR; TCRdb lists only in-frame clones, some missing. The sample records tens of thousands of clones, approximately 80% being singletons. Researchers isolated CD4+ T cells once approximately eleven days of culture had elapsed. Everyone in the study got two shots of either the BNT162b2 or mRNA-1273 vaccine. Absence of prior SARS-CoV-2 infection characterized the vaccine recipients, who showed negative nucleocapsid antibodies. Cultures received IL-2 medium that replaced half the medium on days 3 and 7. Study results and limitations: Substantial clonal contraction characterized both infection- and vaccine-induced clones late after vaccination.

The sequences come from CD4+ T cells from PBMCs cultured without peptide, collected after COVID-19 vaccination. This clonotype originated in a human donor who received a COVID-19 vaccine. The chain recombines TRBV6-5 with TRBJ2-3; 11 nucleotides line up with TRBD2. CDR3 coding DNA: TGTGCCAGCAAAACTAGCGGGGGTTCAGATACGCAGTATTTT. Translated, it gives CASKTSGGSDTQYF.